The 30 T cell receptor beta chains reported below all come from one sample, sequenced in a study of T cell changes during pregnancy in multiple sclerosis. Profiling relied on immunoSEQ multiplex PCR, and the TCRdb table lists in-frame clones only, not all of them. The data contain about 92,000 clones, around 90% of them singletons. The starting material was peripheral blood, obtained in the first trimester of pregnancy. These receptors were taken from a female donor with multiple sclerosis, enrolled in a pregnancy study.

CDR3 region: CASSVVGYPGTSGIRSEQFF. In DNA, the CDR3 is TGTGCCAGCAGCGTAGTGGGATACCCGGGGACTAGCGGGATAAGGAGTGAGCAGTTCTTC. The V gene is TRBV9, the J gene TRBJ2-1; TRBD2 aligns across 13 bases. Trimming removed 0 bases from V and 9 bases from J; junction bases left unmatched: 18. This CDR3 spans 20 amino acids. Germline V CDR1 and CDR2: SGDLS, YYNGEE.

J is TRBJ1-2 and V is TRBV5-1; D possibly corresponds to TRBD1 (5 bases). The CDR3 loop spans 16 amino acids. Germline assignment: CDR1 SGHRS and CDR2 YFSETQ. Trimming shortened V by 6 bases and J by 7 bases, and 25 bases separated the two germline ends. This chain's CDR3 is CASMETTSFGGGGYTF. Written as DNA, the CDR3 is TGCGCCAGCATGGAAACGACCAGCTTTGGGGGAGGTGGCTACACCTTC.

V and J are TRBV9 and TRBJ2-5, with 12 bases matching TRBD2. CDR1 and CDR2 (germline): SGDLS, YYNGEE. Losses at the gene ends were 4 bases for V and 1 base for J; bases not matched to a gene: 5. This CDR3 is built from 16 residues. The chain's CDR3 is CASSRTSGRLQETQYF. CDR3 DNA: TGTGCCAGCAGCAGAACTAGCGGGAGGCTCCAAGAGACCCAGTACTTC.

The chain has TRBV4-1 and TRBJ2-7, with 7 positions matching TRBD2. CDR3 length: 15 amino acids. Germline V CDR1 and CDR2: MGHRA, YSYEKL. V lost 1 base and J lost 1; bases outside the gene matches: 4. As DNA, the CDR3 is TGCGCCAGCAGCCAAGGTCTAGCGGCTTCCTACGAGCAGTACTTC. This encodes CASSQGLAASYEQYF.

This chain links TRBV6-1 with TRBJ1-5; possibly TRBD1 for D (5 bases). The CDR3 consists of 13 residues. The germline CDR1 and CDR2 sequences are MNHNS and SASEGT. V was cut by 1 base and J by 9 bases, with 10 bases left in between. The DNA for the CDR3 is TGTGCCAGCAGTGAAGGACGGGGGGGGCCCCAGCATTTT. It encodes CASSEGRGGPQHF.

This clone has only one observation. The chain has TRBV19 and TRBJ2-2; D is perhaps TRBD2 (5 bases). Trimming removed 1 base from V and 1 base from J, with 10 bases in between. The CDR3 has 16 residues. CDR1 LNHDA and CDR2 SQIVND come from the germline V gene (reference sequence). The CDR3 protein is CASSIAAGLNTGELFF. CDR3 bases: TGTGCCAGTAGTATAGCGGCGGGTTTGAACACCGGGGAGCTGTTTTTT.

The CDR3 reads CASRLDGANTGELFF. CDR3 sequence (DNA): TGTGCCAGCAGGCTCGACGGAGCGAACACCGGGGAGCTGTTTTTT. The J gene is TRBJ2-2, the V gene TRBV6-5; D unclear. Trimming removed 6 bases at V and 0 bases at J, with 11 bases between. The V gene's germline CDR1 is MNHEY and CDR2 SVGAGI. The CDR3 covers 15 residues.

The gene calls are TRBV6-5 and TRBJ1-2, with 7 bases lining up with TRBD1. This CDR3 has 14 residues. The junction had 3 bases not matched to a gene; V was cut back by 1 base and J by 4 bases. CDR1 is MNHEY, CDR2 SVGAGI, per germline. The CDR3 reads CASSYLAGGYGYTF. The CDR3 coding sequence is TGTGCCAGCAGTTACTTAGCAGGGGGCTATGGCTACACCTTC.

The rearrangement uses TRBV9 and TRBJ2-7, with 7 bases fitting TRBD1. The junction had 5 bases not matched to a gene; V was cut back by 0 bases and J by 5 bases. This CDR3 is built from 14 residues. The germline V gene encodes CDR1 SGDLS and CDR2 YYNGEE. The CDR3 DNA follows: TGTGCCAGCAGCGTAGGGGACAGTCGCCACGAGCAGTACTTC. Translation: CASSVGDSRHEQYF.

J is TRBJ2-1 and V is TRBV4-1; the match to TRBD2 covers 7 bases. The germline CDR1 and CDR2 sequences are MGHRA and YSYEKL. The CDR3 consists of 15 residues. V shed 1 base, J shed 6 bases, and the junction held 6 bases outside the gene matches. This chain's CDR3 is CASSQVSLAPNEQFF. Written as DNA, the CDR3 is TGCGCCAGCAGCCAAGTTTCACTAGCGCCCAATGAGCAGTTCTTC.

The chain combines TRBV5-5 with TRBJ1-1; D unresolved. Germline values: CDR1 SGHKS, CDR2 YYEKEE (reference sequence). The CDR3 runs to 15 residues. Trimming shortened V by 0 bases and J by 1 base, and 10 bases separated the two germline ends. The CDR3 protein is CASSLVRAGNTEAFF. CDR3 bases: TGTGCCAGCAGCTTGGTTAGGGCGGGGAACACTGAAGCTTTCTTT.

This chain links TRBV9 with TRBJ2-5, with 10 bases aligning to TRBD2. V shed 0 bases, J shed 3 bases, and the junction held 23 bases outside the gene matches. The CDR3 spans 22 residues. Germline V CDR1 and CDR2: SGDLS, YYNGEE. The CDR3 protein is CASSVVEGLMASGRLSEETQYF. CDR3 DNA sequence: TGTGCCAGCAGCGTAGTGGAAGGCTTGATGGCTAGCGGGAGATTATCTGAAGAGACCCAGTACTTC.

In nucleotides, the CDR3 is TGTGCCAGCAGCCCCTTACTCAGGGAGCAGTTCTTC. This translates into CASSPLLREQFF. This chain uses TRBV14 with TRBJ2-1; D is undetermined. Germline V gene lookup returns CDR1 SGHDN and CDR2 FVKESK. This CDR3 spans 12 amino acids. Trimming stripped 4 bases from V and 10 bases from J, with 11 bases between.

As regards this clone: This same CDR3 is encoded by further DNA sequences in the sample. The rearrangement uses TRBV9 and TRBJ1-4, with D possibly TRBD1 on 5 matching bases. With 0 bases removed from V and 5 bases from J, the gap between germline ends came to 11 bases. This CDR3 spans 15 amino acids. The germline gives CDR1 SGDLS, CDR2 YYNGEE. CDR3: CASSVGGGTNEKLFF. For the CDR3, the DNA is TGTGCCAGCAGCGTAGGAGGAGGGACCAATGAAAAACTGTTTTTT.

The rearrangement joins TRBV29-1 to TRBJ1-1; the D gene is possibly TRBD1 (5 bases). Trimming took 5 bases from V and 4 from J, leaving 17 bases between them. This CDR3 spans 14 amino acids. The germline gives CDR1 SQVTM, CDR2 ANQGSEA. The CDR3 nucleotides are TGCAGCGTTTACCGTCAGGGCAGAAGCACTGAAGCTTTCTTT. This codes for CSVYRQGRSTEAFF.

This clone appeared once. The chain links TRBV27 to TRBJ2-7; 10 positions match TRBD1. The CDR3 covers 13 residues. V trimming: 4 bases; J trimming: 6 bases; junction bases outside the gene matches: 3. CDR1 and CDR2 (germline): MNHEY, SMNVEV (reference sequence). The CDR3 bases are TGTGCCAGCAGTTGGGACAGGGGTCGCGAGCAGTACTTC. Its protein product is CASSWDRGREQYF.

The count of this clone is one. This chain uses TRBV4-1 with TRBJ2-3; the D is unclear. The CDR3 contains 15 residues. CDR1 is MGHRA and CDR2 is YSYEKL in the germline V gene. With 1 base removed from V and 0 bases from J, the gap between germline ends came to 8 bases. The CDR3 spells CASSQGPGSTDTQYF. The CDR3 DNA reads TGCGCCAGCAGCCAAGGGCCAGGTAGCACAGATACGCAGTATTTT.

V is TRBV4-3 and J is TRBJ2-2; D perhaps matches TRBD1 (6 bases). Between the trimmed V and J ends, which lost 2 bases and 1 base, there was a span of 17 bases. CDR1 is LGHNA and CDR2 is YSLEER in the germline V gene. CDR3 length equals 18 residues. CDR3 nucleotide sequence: TGCGCCAGCAGCCAAAGCTGGACAGAGGGAATGAACACCGGGGAGCTGTTTTTT. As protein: CASSQSWTEGMNTGELFF.

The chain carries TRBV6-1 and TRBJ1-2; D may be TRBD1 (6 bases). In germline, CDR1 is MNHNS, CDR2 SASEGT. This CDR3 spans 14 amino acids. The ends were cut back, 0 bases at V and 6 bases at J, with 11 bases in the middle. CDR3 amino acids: CASSEAAGVDGYTF. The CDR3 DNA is TGTGCCAGCAGTGAAGCGGCAGGGGTGGATGGCTACACCTTC.

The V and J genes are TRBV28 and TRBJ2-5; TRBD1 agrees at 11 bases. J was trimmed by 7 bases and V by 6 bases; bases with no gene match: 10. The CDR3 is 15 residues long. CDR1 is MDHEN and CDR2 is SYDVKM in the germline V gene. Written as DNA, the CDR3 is TGTGCCAGCAGGGTCGGGACAGGGGGAGGGGGGACCCAGTACTTC. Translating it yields CASRVGTGGGGTQYF.

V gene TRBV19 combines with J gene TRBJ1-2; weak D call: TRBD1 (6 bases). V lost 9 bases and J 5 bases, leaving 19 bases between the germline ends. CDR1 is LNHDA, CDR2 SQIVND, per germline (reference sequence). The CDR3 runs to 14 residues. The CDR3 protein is CASRRDTLRYGYTF. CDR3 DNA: TGTGCCAGCCGACGGGACACCCTGAGGTATGGCTACACCTTC.

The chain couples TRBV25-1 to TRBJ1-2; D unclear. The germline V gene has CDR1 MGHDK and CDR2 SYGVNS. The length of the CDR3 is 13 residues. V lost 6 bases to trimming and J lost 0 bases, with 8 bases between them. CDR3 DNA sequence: TGTGCCAGCAGGCGGGATTCTAACTATGGCTACACCTTC. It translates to CASRRDSNYGYTF.

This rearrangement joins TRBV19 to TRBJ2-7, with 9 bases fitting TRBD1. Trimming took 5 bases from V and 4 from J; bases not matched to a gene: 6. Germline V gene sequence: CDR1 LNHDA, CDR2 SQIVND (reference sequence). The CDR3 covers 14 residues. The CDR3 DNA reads TGTGCCAGTAGTCCGGGACAGGGACTATACGAGCAGTACTTC. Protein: CASSPGQGLYEQYF.

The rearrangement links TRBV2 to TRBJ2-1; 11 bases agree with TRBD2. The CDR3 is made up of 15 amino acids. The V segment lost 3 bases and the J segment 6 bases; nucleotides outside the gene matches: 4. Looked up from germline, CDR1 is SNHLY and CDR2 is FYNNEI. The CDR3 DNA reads TGTGCCAGCAGTGAGACTAGCGGGGATTCCAATGAGCAGTTCTTC. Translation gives CASSETSGDSNEQFF.

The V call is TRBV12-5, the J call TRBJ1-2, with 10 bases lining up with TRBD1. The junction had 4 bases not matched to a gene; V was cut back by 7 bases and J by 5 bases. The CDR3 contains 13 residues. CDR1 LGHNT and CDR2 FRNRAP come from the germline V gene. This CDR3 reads CASEGQGSYGYTF. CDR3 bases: TGTGCTAGTGAGGGACAGGGGAGTTATGGCTACACCTTC.

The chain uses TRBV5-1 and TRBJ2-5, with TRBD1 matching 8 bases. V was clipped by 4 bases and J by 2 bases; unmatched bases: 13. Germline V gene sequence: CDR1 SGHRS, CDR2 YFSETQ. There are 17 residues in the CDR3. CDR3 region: CASSPGVFRQGQETQYF. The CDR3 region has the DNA TGCGCCAGCAGCCCGGGGGTGTTTAGACAGGGGCAAGAGACCCAGTACTTC.

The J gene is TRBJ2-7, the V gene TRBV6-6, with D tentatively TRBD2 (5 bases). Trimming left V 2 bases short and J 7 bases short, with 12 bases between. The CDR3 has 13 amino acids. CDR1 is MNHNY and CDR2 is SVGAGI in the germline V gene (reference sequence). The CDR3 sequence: CASSYGSGGEQYF. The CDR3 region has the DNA TGTGCCAGCAGTTACGGGTCCGGCGGGGAGCAGTACTTC.

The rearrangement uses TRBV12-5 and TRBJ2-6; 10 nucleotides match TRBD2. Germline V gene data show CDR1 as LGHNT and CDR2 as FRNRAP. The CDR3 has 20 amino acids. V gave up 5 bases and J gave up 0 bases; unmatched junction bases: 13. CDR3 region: CASGPREPSGRSSGANVLTF. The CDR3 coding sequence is TGTGCTAGTGGTCCCCGGGAGCCTAGCGGGAGAAGCTCTGGGGCCAACGTCCTGACTTTC.

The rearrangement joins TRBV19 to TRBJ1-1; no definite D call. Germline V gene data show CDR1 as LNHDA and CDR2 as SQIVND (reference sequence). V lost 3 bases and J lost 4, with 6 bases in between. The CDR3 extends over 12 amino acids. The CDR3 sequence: CASSIGPTEAFF. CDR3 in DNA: TGTGCCAGTAGTATCGGTCCCACTGAAGCTTTCTTT.

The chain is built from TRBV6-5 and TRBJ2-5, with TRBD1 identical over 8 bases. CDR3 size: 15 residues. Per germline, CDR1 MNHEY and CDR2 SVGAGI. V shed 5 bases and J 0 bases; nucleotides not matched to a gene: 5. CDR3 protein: CASSGTGPHQETQYF. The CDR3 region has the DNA TGTGCCAGCAGTGGGACAGGACCCCACCAAGAGACCCAGTACTTC.